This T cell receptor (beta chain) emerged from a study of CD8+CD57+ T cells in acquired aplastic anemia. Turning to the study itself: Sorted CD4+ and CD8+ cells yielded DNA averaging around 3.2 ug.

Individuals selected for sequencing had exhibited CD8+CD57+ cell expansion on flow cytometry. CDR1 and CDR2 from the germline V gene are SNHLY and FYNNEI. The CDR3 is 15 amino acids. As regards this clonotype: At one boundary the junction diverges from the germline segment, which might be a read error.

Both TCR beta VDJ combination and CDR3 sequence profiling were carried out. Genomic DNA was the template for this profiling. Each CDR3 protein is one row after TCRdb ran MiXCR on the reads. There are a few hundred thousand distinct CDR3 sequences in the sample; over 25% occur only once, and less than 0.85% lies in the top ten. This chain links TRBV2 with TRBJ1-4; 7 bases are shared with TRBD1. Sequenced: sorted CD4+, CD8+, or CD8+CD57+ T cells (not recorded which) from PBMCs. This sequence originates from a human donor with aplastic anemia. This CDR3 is CASSDPGTEDEKLLF. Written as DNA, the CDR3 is TGTGCCAGCAGCGACCCCGGGACAGAAGATGAAAAACTGCTTTTT.